This TCR beta chain is from a study of cytomegalovirus exposure and HLA in healthy donors. The table came from immunoSEQ multiplex PCR; TCRdb's copy has only in-frame clones and leaves some out. The sample carries some 120,000 clones, about 96% recorded once. Study findings and constraints: Overall, approximately 150 TCR beta chains were annotated as cytomegalovirus-associated. The dataset shows that most TCR sequences were rare, while some public TCRs occurred in many donors.

The study drew the donors from its approximately 110-subject validation cohort, separate from the approximately 700-subject first cohort. Germline assignment: CDR1 SGHAT and CDR2 FQNNGV. The CDR3 has 14 amino acids. After removal of 5 bases from V and 9 bases from J, the junction contained 9 bases not matched to a gene. A note on this clone: As yet, its antigen is unknown.

This chain connects TRBV11-2 to TRBJ2-1; 8 bases line up with TRBD2. Sequencing input: PBMCs. This receptor was identified in a man between 18 and 35 years old in good health and CMV-seronegative. CDR3 sequence reads: CASSERTSLGEQFF. CDR3 DNA sequence: TGTGCCAGCAGCGAGAGGACTAGCTTGGGTGAGCAGTTCTTC.